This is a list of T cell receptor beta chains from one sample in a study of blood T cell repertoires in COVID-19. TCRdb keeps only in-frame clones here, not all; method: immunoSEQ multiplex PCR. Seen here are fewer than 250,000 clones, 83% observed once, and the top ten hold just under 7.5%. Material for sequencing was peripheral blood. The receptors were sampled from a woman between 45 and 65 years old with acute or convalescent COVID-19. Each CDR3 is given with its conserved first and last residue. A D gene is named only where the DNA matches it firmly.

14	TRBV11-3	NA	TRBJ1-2	TGTGCCAGCAGCCGTCCGTCGGGGGGCAATGGCTACACCTTC	CASSRPSGGNGYTF
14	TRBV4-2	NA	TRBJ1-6	TGTGCCAGCAGCCTAGGTAGGGAGAAATCACCCCTCCACTTT	CASSLGREKSPLHF
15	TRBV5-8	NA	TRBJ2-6	TGTGCCAGCAGCGGCAGGGGCTCTGGGGCCAACGTCCTGACTTTC	CASSGRGSGANVLTF
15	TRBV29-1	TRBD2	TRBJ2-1	TGCAGCGTTGAGATCGGACTAGCGGGGGGCAATGAGCAGTTCTTC	CSVEIGLAGGNEQFF
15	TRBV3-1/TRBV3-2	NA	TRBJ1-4	TGTGCCAGCAGCCTTCTCCGTTGGGGCCCGGAAAAACTGTTTTTT	CASSLLRWGPEKLFF
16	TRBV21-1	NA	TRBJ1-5	TGTGCCAGCAGCAATGAGGGGGGACAGGGGGCTGCGCCCCAGCATTTT	CASSNEGGQGAAPQHF
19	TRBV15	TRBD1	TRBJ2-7	TGTGCCACCAGCAGAGAGCCGGGGGGACAGGGGGCATGCCCCTACGAGCAGTACTTC	CATSREPGGQGACPYEQYF
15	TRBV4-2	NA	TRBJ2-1	TGTGCCAGCAGCCAAGACGAGGGCCCACACAATGAGCAGTTCTTC	CASSQDEGPHNEQFF
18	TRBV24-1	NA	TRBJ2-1	TGTGCCACCAGTTCCTCAGATGGACTAAAGAGCTCCTACAATGAGCAGTTCTTC	CATSSSDGLKSSYNEQFF
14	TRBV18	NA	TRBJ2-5	TGTGCCAGCTCACCACCGAGCACCCCTGCGACCCAGTACTTC	CASSPPSTPATQYF
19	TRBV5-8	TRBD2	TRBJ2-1	TGTGCCAGCAGCGCTGGGGGGGCTAGCGGGAGGACATCCTACAATGAGCAGTTCTTC	CASSAGGASGRTSYNEQFF
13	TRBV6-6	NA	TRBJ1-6	TGTGCCAGCAGACAGGACAGCTATTCACCCCTCCACTTT	CASRQDSYSPLHF
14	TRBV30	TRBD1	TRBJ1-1	TGTGCCTGGAGGGGGGACAGTCGGAACACTGAAGCTTTCTTT	CAWRGDSRNTEAFF
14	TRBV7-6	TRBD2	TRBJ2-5	TGTGCCAGCAGCTTAGTCCTGGGAGGGCAGACCCAGTACTTC	CASSLVLGGQTQYF
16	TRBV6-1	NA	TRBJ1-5	TGTGCCAGCAGTGAAAGTGGGGCCTTTAGCAATCAGCCCCAGCATTTT	CASSESGAFSNQPQHF
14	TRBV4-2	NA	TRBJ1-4	TGTGCCAGCAGACCCAGTGCAACTAATGAAAAACTGTTTTTT	CASRPSATNEKLFF
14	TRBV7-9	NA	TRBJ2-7	TGTGCCAGCAGCTTACTTGGACACTCCTACGAGCAGTACTTC	CASSLLGHSYEQYF